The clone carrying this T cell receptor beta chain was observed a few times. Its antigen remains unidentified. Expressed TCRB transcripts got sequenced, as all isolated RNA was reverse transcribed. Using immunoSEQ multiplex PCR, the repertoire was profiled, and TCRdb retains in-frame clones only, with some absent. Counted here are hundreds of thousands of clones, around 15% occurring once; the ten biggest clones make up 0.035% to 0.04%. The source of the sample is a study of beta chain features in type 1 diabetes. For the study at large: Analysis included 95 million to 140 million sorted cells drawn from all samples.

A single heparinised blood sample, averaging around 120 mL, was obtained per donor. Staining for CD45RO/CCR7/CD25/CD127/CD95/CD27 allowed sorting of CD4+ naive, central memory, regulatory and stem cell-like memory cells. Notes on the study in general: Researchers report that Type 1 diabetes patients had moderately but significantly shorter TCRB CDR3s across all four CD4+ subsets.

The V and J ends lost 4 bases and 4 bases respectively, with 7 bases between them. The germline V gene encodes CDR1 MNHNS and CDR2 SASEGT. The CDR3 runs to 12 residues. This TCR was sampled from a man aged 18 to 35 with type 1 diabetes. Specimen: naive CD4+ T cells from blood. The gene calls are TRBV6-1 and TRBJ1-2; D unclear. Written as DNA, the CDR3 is TGTGCCAGCAGTGGTGAGGGCTATGGCTACACCTTC. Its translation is CASSGEGYGYTF.